The 24 T cell receptor beta chains listed next were all sequenced from one sample in a study of early T cells in non-severe SARS-CoV-2 infection. Via MiXCR, TCRdb re-called the 5' RACE reads, giving one row per CDR3 protein. The table has 64,000 or so distinct CDR3 sequences, about an eighth seen once. The sequenced sample consisted of whole blood. The receptors were gathered from an adult who was a healthcare worker with PCR-confirmed SARS-CoV-2 infection or an uninfected control (not recorded which).

This clonotype came up many times. The V call is TRBV12-3 or TRBV12-4, the J call TRBJ2-3; D unresolved. This CDR3 has 13 amino acids. Trimming took off 6 bases at V and 1 base at J, with 8 bases between the two ends. The CDR3 sequence is CASRPGGTDTQYF. As DNA, the CDR3 is TGTGCCAGCAGACCTGGTGGCACAGATACGCAGTATTTT.

The chain combines TRBV7-2 with TRBJ1-2, with D possibly TRBD1 on 6 matching bases. Germline CDR1 and CDR2: SGHTA and FQGNSA. The V end was cut by 4 bases, the J end by 5 bases, with 8 bases between. The CDR3 is made up of 12 amino acids. This CDR3 is CASSSGAYGYTF. CDR3 nucleotide sequence: TGTGCCAGCAGCTCAGGGGCTTATGGCTACACCTTC.

This clonotype was counted only a few times. This sequence joins TRBV6-2 or TRBV6-3 and TRBJ1-5, with 7 nucleotides matching TRBD1. CDR3 length: 16 amino acids. The germline V gene has CDR1 MNHEY and CDR2 SVGEGT. V lost 8 bases, J lost 0 bases, and 10 bases stayed unmatched. DNA for the CDR3: TGTGCCAGCCCTCGGACAGGCCGCTATAGCAATCAGCCCCAGCATTTT. It yields the protein CASPRTGRYSNQPQHF.

This chain links TRBV7-8 with TRBJ2-4, with 7 bases lining up with TRBD1. V gave up 4 bases and J gave up 0 bases; unmatched junction bases: 18. The CDR3 contains 20 residues. The germline V gene has CDR1 SGHVS and CDR2 FQNEAQ. Here the CDR3 reads CASSSQIGQDQFLAKNIQYF. CDR3 DNA sequence: TGTGCCAGCAGCTCACAAATCGGACAGGACCAATTCCTAGCCAAAAACATTCAGTACTTC.

The rearrangement links TRBV18 to TRBJ1-1, with D unresolved. Germline CDR1 KGHSH, CDR2 LQKENI. The V and J ends lost 2 bases and 6 bases respectively, with 13 bases between them. This CDR3 has 14 amino acids. CDR3 residues: CASSPGRADPEAFF. The CDR3 nucleotides are TGTGCCAGCTCACCAGGAAGAGCGGACCCTGAAGCTTTCTTT.

The chain employs TRBV20-1 and TRBJ2-7, with D perhaps TRBD2 (6 bases). Germline CDR1 reads DFQATT; CDR2 reads SNEGSKA (reference sequence). The germline V and J ends were trimmed by 0 bases and 4 bases, with 16 bases remaining between them. The CDR3 has 15 amino acids. The CDR3 protein is CSARDLAGRLYEQYF. The CDR3 DNA follows: TGCAGTGCTAGAGATCTTGCGGGGAGGTTGTACGAGCAGTACTTC.

The gene calls are TRBV29-1 and TRBJ2-1, with 12 bases that match TRBD1. CDR1 SQVTM and CDR2 ANQGSEA come from the germline V gene. V dropped 7 bases and J dropped 6; count of bases not matched to a gene: 7. This CDR3 comprises 14 residues. CDR3 nucleotides: TGCAGCGCTAGCTGGGACAGGGGGCGCAATGAGCAGTTCTTC. It is translated as CSASWDRGRNEQFF.

V usage is TRBV18 and J usage is TRBJ2-6; TRBD1 agrees at 9 bases. Germline assignment: CDR1 KGHSH and CDR2 LQKENI. The length of the CDR3 is 17 residues. J was trimmed by 0 bases and V by 8 bases; bases with no gene match: 8. Written as DNA, the CDR3 is TGTGCCAGCGCCCAGGGGACAGGGAGCTCTGGGGCCAACGTCCTGACTTTC. Amino acids: CASAQGTGSSGANVLTF.

The rearrangement uses TRBV7-9 and TRBJ2-1; D gene unclear. V was cut by 8 bases and J by 0 bases, with 11 bases left in between. Germline lookup yields CDR1 SEHNR and CDR2 FQNEAQ (reference sequence). The CDR3 loop spans 14 amino acids. The CDR3 DNA reads as TGTGCCAGCGGTTCTCGCAGCTCCTACAATGAGCAGTTCTTC. It specifies CASGSRSSYNEQFF.

This clonotype was seen more than once but under ten times. The chain combines TRBV11-2 with TRBJ2-5; D unclear. This CDR3 is built from 15 residues. Trimming shortened V by 1 base and J by 3 bases, and 12 bases separated the two germline ends. From germline, CDR1 is SGHAT and CDR2 FQNNGV. In DNA, the CDR3 is TGTGCCAGCAGCTTAGCGGTCGGCATCGAAGAGACCCAGTACTTC. Its translation is CASSLAVGIEETQYF.

This clonotype was seen repeatedly, ten times or more. This rearrangement joins TRBV7-9 to TRBJ2-7; D may be TRBD1 (5 bases). Trimming pared 5 bases from V and 3 bases from J, leaving 11 bases between. Germline V gene sequence: CDR1 SEHNR, CDR2 FQNEAQ (reference sequence). The CDR3 sequence is 13 residues long. Here the CDR3 DNA reads TGTGCCAGCAGCACCGGGCAGGGCTACGAGCAGTACTTC. Residues: CASSTGQGYEQYF.

This clonotype turned up a few times. This chain uses TRBV12-3 or TRBV12-4 with TRBJ2-3; TRBD2 matches 7 bases. The V segment lost 6 bases and the J segment 2 bases; nucleotides outside the gene matches: 14. CDR3 length: 17 amino acids. In nucleotides, the CDR3 is TGTGCCAGCAGCCACCGCCTACTAGCGAGGACCACAGATACGCAGTATTTT. This gives the protein CASSHRLLARTTDTQYF.

The rearrangement joins TRBV20-1 to TRBJ2-5; 10 bases match TRBD1. From germline, CDR1 is DFQATT and CDR2 SNEGSKA (reference sequence). The J segment lost 3 bases and the V segment lost 6 bases, leaving 10 bases of the junction unmatched. This CDR3 contains 15 residues. The CDR3 DNA is TGCAGTGCCAGTCCGCCCGGGACAGGGGAAGAGACCCAGTACTTC. This translates into CSASPPGTGEETQYF.

The table lists this clonotype with many counts. V is TRBV27 and J is TRBJ2-5; D not certain. The CDR3 runs to 14 residues. CDR1 MNHEY and CDR2 SMNVEV come from the germline V gene (reference sequence). Trimming cost V 3 bases and J 2 bases, with 10 bases left between them. Here the CDR3 DNA reads TGTGCCAGCAGTTTTTTATCAGGTCAAGAGACCCAGTACTTC. The encoded protein is CASSFLSGQETQYF.

The rearrangement links TRBV7-9 to TRBJ1-2, with TRBD1 identical over 8 bases. The V and J ends lost 5 bases and 8 bases, in that order; junction bases with no gene match: 7. Germline loops: CDR1 SEHNR, CDR2 FQNEAQ (reference sequence). The CDR3 runs to 13 residues. The CDR3 sequence: CASSPQTGEGYTF. CDR3 nucleotides: TGTGCCAGCAGCCCTCAGACAGGGGAAGGCTACACCTTC.

This clonotype was seen a handful of times. CDR3 DNA: TGTGCCAGCTCACCACCAAGGGATCCAGGGGGAGGTGAAGCTTTCTTT. This translates into CASSPPRDPGGGEAFF. The V call is TRBV18, the J call TRBJ1-1; 7 nucleotides match TRBD1. The CDR3 has 16 amino acids. Germline V gene lookup returns CDR1 KGHSH and CDR2 LQKENI. J lost 7 bases, V lost 0 bases, and 11 bases had no gene match.

The chain links TRBV12-3 or TRBV12-4 to TRBJ2-5; D is perhaps TRBD2 (5 bases). The CDR3 has 13 amino acids. With 6 bases removed from V and 9 bases from J, the gap between germline ends came to 17 bases. The CDR3 sequence is CASRPLGKTAQYF. The CDR3 region has the DNA TGTGCCAGCAGGCCACTAGGGAAAACGGCCCAGTACTTC.

This clonotype was counted a few times. This chain joins TRBV24-1 and TRBJ2-3, with D uncertain. Between the trimmed V and J ends, which lost 1 base and 4 bases, there was a span of 2 bases. Germline lookup yields CDR1 KGHDR and CDR2 SFDVKD. This CDR3 contains 12 residues. CDR3 nucleotide sequence: TGTGCCACCAGTGATTTTTCAGATACGCAGTATTTT. As protein: CATSDFSDTQYF.

This rearrangement joins TRBV6-5 to TRBJ1-1; weak D call: TRBD1 (5 bases). The germline V and J ends were trimmed by 2 bases and 6 bases, with 13 bases remaining between them. The germline gives CDR1 MNHEY, CDR2 SVGAGI. The CDR3 extends over 14 amino acids. For the CDR3, the DNA is TGTGCCAGCAGTTACGGCGGGGGGGACCCTGAAGCTTTCTTT. Protein product: CASSYGGGDPEAFF.

This clonotype is medium-sized by share. This rearrangement joins TRBV18 to TRBJ2-1; 9 bases agree with TRBD2. The CDR3 extends over 14 amino acids. V gave up 2 bases and J gave up 4 bases; unmatched junction bases: 0. CDR1 KGHSH and CDR2 LQKENI come from the germline V gene. CDR3 nucleotide sequence: TGTGCCAGCTCACCAAGCGGGGGGTACAATGAGCAGTTCTTC. Its translation: CASSPSGGYNEQFF.

The chain carries TRBV29-1 and TRBJ1-2; D is undetermined. Per the germline V gene, CDR1 is SQVTM and CDR2 is ANQGSEA. The V end was cut by 0 bases, the J end by 5 bases, with 10 bases between. The CDR3 loop spans 13 amino acids. The CDR3 reads CSVEDASYYGYTF. In DNA, the CDR3 is TGCAGCGTTGAAGACGCCAGTTATTATGGCTACACCTTC.

The chain carries TRBV11-2 and TRBJ2-1; 7 bases are a match to TRBD2. The CDR3 has 14 amino acids. In germline, CDR1 is SGHAT, CDR2 FQNNGV. V lost 0 bases to trimming and J lost 8 bases; unmatched junction nucleotides: 4. The CDR3 nucleotides are TGTGCCAGCAGCTTAGACCGACTAGCCCATGAGCAGTTCTTC. This codes for CASSLDRLAHEQFF.

This clonotype was counted many times. CDR3 DNA: TGTGCCAGCAGCCAAGATAGAGGGGCCGAGACCCAGTACTTC. Protein sequence: CASSQDRGAETQYF. The chain combines TRBV14 with TRBJ2-5; D is perhaps TRBD1 or TRBD2 (5 bases each). V lost 0 bases, J lost 5 bases, and 10 bases lay in between. Germline CDR1 is SGHDN and CDR2 is FVKESK. This CDR3 spans 14 amino acids.

The sample holds a few counts of this clonotype. The rearrangement links TRBV12-3 or TRBV12-4 to TRBJ1-5, with D perhaps matching TRBD1 (6 bases). The CDR3 spans 14 residues. The V end lost 3 bases, the J end lost 4 bases, and 10 bases lay between the germline ends. CDR3 sequence (DNA): TGTGCCAGCAGTTTCTGGGGGCAGAATCAGCCCCAGCATTTT. Translated: CASSFWGQNQPQHF.